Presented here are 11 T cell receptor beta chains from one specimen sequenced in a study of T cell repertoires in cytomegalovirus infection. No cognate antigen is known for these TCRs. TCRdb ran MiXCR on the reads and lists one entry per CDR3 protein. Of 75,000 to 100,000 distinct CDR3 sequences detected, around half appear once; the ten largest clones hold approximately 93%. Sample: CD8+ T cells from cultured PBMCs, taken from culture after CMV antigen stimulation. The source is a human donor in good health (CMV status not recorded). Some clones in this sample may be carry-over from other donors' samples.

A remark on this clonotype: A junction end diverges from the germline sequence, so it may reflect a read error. The CDR3 bases are TGTGCTAGCAGCTTAACGGCGCGGCAAAATGAAAAACTGTTTTTT. It encodes CASSLTARQNEKLFF. The chain recombines TRBV7-7 with TRBJ1-4; D call uncertain. Germline CDR1 and CDR2: SSHAT and FNYEAQ (reference sequence). This CDR3 spans 15 amino acids.

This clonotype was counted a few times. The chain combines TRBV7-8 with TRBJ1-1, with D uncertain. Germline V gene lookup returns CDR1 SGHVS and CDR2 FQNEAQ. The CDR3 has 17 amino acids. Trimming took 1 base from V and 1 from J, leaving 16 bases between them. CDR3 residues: CASSLGSAVGTNTEAFF. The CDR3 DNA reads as TGTGCCAGCAGCTTAGGGTCGGCAGTTGGAACGAACACTGAAGCTTTCTTT.

In DNA, the CDR3 is TGCGCCAGCAGCTTGGGGGCCATTCCGTTCTTC. It is translated as CASSLGAIPFF. The rearrangement links TRBV5-1 to TRBJ2-1; no firm D call. This CDR3 has 11 amino acids. Trimming removed 0 bases from V and 15 bases from J, with 10 bases in between. The germline V gene encodes CDR1 SGHRS and CDR2 YFSETQ.

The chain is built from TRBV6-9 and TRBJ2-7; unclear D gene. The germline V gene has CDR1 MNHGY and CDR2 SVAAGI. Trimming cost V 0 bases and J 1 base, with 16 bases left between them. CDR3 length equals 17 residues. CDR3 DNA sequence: TGTGCCAGCAGTTATTCGTCCAGGACGATGCGGTCCTACGAGCAGTACTTC. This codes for CASSYSSRTMRSYEQYF.

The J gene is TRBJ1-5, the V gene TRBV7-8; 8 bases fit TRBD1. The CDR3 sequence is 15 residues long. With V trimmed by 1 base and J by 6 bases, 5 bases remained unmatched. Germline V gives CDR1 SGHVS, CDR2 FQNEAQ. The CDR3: CASSLVVDRGQPQHF. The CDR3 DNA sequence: TGTGCCAGCAGCTTAGTAGTCGACAGGGGTCAGCCCCAGCATTTT. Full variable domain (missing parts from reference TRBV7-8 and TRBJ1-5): GAGVSQSPRYKVAKRGQDVALRCDPISGHVSLFWYQQALGQGPEFLTYFQNEAQLDKSGLPSDRFFAERPEGSVSTLKIQRTQQEDSAVYLCASSLVVDRGQPQHFGDGTRLSIL.

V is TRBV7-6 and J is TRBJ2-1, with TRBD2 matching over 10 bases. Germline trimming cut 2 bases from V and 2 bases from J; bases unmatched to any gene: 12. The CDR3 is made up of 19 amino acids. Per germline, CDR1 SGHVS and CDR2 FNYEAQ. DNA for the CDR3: TGTGCCAGCAGCTTACCTCCGCTAGCGGGGGCGTTAACCTACAATGAGCAGTTCTTC. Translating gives CASSLPPLAGALTYNEQFF.

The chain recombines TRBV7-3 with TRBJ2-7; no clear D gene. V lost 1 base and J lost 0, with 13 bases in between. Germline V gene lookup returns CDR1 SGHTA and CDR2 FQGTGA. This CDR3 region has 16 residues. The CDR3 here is CASSLMGKGSSYEQYF. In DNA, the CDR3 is TGTGCCAGCAGCTTAATGGGAAAGGGCAGCTCCTACGAGCAGTACTTC. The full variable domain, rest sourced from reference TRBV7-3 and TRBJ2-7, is GAGVSQTPSNKVTEKGKYVELRCDPISGHTALYWYRQSLGQGPEFLIYFQGTGAADDSGLPNDRFFAVRPEGSVSTLKIQRTERGDSAVYLCASSLMGKGSSYEQYFGPGTRLTVT.

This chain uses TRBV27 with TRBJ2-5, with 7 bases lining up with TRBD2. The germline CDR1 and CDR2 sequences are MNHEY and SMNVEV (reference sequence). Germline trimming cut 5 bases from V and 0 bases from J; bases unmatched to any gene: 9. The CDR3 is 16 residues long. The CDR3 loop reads CASSPSSGDNQETQYF. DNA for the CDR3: TGTGCCAGCAGTCCCTCTAGCGGAGATAACCAAGAGACCCAGTACTTC.

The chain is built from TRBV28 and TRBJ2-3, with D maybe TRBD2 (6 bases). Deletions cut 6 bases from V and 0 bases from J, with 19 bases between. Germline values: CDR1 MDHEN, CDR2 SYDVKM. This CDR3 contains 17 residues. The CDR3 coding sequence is TGTGCCAGCAGCATATCGAGGCGGGGATCTAGCACAGATACGCAGTATTTT. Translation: CASSISRRGSSTDTQYF.

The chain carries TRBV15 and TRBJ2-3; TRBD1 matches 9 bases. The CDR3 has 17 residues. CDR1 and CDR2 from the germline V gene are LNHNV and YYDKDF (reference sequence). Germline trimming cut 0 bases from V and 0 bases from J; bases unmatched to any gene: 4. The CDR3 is CATSRDPGQGSTDTQYF. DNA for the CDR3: TGTGCCACCAGCAGAGACCCCGGACAGGGGAGCACAGATACGCAGTATTTT.

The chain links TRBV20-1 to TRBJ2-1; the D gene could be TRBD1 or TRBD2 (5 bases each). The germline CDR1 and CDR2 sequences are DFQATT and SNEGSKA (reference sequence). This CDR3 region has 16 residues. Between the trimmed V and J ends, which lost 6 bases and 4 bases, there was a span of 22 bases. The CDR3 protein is CSASPGAHLGYNEQFF. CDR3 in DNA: TGCAGTGCGTCACCCGGGGCTCACTTAGGTTACAATGAGCAGTTCTTC.